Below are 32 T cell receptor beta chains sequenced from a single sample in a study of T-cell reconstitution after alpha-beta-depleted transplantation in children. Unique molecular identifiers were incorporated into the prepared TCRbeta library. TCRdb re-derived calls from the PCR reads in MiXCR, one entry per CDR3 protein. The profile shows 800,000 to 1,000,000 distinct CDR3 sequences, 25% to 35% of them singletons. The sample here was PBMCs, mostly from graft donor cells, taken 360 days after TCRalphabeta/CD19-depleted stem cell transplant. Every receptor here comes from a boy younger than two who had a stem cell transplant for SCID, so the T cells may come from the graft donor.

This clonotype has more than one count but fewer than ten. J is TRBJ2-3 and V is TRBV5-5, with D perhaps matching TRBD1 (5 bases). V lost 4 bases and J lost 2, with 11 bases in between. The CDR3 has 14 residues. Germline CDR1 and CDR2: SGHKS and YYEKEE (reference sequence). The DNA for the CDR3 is TGTGCCAGCAGCCGGACATTCATCACAGATACGCAGTATTTT. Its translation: CASSRTFITDTQYF.

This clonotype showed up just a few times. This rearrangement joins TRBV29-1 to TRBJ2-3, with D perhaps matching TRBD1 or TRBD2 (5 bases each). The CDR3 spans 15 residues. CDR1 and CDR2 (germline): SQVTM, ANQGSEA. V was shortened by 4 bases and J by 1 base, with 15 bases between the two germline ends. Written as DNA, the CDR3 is TGCAGCGTTGCAGGAAGTTGGGACGGCACAGATACGCAGTATTTT. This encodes CSVAGSWDGTDTQYF.

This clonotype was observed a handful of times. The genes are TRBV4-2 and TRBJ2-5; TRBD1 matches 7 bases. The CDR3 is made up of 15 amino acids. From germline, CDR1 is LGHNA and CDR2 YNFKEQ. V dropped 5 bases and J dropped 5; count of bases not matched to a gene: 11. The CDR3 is CASSDSKGAMETQYF. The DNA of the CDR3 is TGTGCCAGCAGCGACAGCAAGGGGGCTATGGAGACCCAGTACTTC.

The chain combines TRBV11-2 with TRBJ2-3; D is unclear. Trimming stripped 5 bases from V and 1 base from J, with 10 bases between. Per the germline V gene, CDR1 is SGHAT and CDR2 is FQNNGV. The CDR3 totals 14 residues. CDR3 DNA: TGTGCCAGCAGCACGCCGGTAGGCACAGATACGCAGTATTTT. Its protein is CASSTPVGTDTQYF.

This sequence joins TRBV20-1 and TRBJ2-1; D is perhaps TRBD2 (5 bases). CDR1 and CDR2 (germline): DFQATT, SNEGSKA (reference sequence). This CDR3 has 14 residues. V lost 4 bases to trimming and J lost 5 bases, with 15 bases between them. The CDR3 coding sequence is TGCAGTGCTACCCTGCCCGGACTTGACAATGAGCAGTTCTTC. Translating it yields CSATLPGLDNEQFF.

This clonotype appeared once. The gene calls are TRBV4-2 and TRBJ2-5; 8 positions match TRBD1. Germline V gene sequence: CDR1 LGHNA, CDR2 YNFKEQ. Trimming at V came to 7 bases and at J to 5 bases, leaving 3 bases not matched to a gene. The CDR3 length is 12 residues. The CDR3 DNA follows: TGTGCCAGCACCGGGGACAGGGAGACCCAGTACTTC. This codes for CASTGDRETQYF.

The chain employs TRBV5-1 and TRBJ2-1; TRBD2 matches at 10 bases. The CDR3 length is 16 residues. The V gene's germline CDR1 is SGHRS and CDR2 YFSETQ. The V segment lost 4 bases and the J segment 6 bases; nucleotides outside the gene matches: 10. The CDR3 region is CASSMILAGARNEQFF. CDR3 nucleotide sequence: TGCGCCAGCAGCATGATTCTAGCGGGGGCCCGCAATGAGCAGTTCTTC.

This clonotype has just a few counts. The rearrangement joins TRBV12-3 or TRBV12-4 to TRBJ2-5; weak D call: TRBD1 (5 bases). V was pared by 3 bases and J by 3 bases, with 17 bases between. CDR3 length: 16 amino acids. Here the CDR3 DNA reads TGTGCCAGCAGTTTGGGAAGGAAACAGGACGAAGAGACCCAGTACTTC. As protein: CASSLGRKQDEETQYF.

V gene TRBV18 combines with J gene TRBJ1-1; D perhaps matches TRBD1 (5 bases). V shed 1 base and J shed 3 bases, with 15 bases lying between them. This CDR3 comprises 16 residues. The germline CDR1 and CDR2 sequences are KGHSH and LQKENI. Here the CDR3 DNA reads TGTGCCAGCTCACCACAAGGGGCGTTTTCGGACACTGAAGCTTTCTTT. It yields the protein CASSPQGAFSDTEAFF.

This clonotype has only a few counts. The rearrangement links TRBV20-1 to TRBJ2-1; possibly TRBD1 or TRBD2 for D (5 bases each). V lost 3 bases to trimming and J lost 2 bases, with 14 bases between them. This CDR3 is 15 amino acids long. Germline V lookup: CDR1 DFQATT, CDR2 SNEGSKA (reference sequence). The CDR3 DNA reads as TGCAGTGCTAGTTGGGCCGGGACCCCCTACAATGAGCAGTTCTTC. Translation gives CSASWAGTPYNEQFF.

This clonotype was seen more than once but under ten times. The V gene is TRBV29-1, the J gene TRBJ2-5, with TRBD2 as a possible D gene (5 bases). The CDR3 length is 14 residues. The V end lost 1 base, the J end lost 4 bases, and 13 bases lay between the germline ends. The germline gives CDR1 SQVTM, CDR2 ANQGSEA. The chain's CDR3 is CSVEGYEGRETQYF. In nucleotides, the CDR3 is TGCAGCGTTGAAGGCTACGAAGGGAGAGAGACCCAGTACTTC.

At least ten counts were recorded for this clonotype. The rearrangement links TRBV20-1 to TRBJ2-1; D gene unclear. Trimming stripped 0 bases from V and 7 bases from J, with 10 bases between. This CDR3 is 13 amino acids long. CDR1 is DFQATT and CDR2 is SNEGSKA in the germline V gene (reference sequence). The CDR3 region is CSARELGVNEQFF. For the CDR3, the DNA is TGCAGTGCTAGAGAGCTTGGGGTGAATGAGCAGTTCTTC.

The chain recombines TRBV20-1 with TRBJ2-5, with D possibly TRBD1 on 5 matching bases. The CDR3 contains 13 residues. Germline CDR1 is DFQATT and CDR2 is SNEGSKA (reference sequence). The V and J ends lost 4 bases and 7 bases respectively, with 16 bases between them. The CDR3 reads CSAKRQGQGTQYF. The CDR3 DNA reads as TGCAGTGCTAAGAGGCAGGGTCAGGGGACCCAGTACTTC.

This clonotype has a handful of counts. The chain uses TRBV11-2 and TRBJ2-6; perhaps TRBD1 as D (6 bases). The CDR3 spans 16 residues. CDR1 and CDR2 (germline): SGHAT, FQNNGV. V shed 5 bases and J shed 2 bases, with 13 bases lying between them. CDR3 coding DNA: TGTGCCAGCAGCATCTCCACAGGGACTGGGGCCAACGTCCTGACTTTC. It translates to CASSISTGTGANVLTF. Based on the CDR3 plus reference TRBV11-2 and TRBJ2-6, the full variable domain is EAGVAQSPRYKIIEKRQSVAFWCNPISGHATLYWYQQILGQGPKLLIQFQNNGVVDDSQLPKDRFSAERLKGVDSTLKIQPAKLEDSAVYLCASSISTGTGANVLTFGAGSRLTVL.

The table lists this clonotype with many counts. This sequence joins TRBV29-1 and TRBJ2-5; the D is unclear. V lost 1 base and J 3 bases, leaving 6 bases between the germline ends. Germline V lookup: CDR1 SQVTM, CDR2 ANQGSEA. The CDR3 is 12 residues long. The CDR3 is CSVEGLKETQYF. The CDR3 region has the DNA TGCAGCGTTGAAGGACTGAAAGAGACCCAGTACTTC.

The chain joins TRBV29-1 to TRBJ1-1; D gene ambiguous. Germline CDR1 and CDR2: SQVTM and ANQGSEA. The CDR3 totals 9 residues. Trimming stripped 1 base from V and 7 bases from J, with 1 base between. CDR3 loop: CSVEGEAFF. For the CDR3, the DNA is TGCAGCGTTGAAGGTGAAGCTTTCTTT. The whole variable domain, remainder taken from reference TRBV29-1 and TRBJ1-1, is SAVISQKPSRDICQRGTSLTIQCQVDSQVTMMFWYRQQPGQSLTLIATANQGSEATYESGFVIDKFPISRPNLTFSTLTVSNMSPEDSSIYLCSVEGEAFFGQGTRLTVV.

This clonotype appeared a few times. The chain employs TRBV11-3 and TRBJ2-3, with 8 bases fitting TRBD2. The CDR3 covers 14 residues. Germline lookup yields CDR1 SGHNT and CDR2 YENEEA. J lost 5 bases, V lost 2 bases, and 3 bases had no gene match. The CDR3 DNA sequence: TGTGCCAGCAGCTTAATCGGGGGGGGAGATACGCAGTATTTT. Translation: CASSLIGGGDTQYF.

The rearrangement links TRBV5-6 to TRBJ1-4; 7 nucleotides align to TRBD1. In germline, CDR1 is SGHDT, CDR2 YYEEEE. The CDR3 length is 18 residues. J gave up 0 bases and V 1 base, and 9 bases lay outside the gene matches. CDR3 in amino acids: CASSLRTGHFATNEKLFF. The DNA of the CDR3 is TGTGCCAGCAGCTTGAGGACAGGCCACTTTGCAACTAATGAAAAACTGTTTTTT. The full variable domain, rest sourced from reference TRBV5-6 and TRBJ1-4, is DAGVTQSPTHLIKTRGQQVTLRCSPKSGHDTVSWYQQALGQGPQFIFQYYEEEERQRGNFPDRFSGHQFPNYSSELNVNALLLGDSALYLCASSLRTGHFATNEKLFFGSGTQLSVL.

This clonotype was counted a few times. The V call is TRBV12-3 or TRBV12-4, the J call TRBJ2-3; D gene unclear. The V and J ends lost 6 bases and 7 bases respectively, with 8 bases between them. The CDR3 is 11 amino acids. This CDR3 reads CASSWGNTQYF. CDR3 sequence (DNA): TGTGCCAGCAGCTGGGGTAATACGCAGTATTTT.

This CDR3 reads CAISEPGGGEQYF. The CDR3 bases are TGTGCCATCAGTGAGCCAGGAGGAGGCGAGCAGTACTTC. This chain links TRBV10-3 with TRBJ2-7; D may be TRBD2 (5 bases). V lost 2 bases and J 6 bases, leaving 11 bases between the germline ends. Germline CDR1 is ENHRY and CDR2 is SYGVKD. CDR3 size: 13 residues.

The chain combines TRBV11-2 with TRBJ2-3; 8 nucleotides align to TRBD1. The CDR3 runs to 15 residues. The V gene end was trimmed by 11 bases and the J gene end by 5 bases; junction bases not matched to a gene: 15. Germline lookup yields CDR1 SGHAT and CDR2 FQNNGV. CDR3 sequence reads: CAVSRDRRIGDTQYF. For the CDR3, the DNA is TGTGCCGTCTCCCGGGACAGGAGGATCGGAGATACGCAGTATTTT. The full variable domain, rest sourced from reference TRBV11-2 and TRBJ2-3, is EAGVAQSPRYKIIEKRQSVAFWCNPISGHATLYWYQQILGQGPKLLIQFQNNGVVDDSQLPKDRFSAERLKGVDSTLKIQPAKLEDSAVYLCAVSRDRRIGDTQYFGPGTRLTVL.

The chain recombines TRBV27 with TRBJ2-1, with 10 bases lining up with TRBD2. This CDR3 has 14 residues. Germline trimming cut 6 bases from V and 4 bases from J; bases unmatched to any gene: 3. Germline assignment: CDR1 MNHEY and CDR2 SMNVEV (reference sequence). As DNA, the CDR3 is TGTGCCAGCAGGAGGGGACTAGCGTACAATGAGCAGTTCTTC. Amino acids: CASRRGLAYNEQFF.

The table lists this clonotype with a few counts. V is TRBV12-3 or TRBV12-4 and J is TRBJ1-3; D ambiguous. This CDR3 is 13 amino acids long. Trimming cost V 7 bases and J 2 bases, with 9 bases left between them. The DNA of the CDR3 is TGTGCCAGCAAGGACTCACCTGGAAACACCATATATTTT. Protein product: CASKDSPGNTIYF.

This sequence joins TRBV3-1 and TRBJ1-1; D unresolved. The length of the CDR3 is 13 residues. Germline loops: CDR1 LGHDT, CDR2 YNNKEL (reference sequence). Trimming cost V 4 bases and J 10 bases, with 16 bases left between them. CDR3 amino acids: CASSLKPTAVAFF. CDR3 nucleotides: TGTGCCAGCAGCCTTAAACCCACTGCCGTAGCTTTCTTT. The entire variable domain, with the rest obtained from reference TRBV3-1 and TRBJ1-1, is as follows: DTAVSQTPKYLVTQMGNDKSIKCEQNLGHDTMYWYKQDSKKFLKIMFSYNNKELIINETVPNRFSPKSPDKAHLNLHINSLELGDSAVYFCASSLKPTAVAFFGQGTRLTVV.

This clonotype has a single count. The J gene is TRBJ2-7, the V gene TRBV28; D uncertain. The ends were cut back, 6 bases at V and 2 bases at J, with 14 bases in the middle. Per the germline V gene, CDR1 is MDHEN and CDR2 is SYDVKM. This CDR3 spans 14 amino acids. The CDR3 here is CASSRPGPTYEQYF. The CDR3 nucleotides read TGTGCCAGCAGCCGTCCAGGACCCACCTACGAGCAGTACTTC.

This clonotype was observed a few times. CDR3: CASSAQGAKLGGELFF. CDR3 DNA: TGTGCCAGCAGCGCGCAGGGGGCGAAGCTCGGCGGGGAGCTGTTTTTT. This chain links TRBV12-3 or TRBV12-4 with TRBJ2-2; 8 bases agree with TRBD1. V was pared by 6 bases and J by 7 bases, with 13 bases of the junction left unmatched. The CDR3 runs to 16 residues.

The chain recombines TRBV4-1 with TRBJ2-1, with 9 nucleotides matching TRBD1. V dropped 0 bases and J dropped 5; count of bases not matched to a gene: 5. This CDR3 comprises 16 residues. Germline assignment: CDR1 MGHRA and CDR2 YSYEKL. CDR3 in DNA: TGCGCCAGCAGCCAAGATGACAGGGGGACCAACAATGAGCAGTTCTTC. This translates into CASSQDDRGTNNEQFF.

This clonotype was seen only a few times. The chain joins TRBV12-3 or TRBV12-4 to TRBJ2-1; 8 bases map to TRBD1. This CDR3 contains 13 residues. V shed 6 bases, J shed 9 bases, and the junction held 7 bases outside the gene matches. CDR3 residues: CASSRAGGGEQFF. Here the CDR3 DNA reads TGTGCCAGCAGCCGCGCAGGGGGCGGTGAGCAGTTCTTC.

The CDR3 coding sequence is TGTGCCAGCAGCCCTGGGGACAGGCCCCTTTACGAGCAGTACTTC. Its translation: CASSPGDRPLYEQYF. The V and J genes are TRBV5-6 and TRBJ2-7; TRBD1 matches 8 bases. The ends lost 4 bases at V and 4 bases at J; junction bases unmatched: 10. CDR3 length: 15 residues. Germline-derived CDR1 and CDR2 are SGHDT and YYEEEE.

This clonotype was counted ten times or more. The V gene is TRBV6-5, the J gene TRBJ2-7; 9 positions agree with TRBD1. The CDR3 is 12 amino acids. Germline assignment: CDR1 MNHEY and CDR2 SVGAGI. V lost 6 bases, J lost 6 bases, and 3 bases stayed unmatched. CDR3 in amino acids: CASRRQGGEQYF. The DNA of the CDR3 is TGTGCCAGCAGGAGACAGGGGGGCGAGCAGTACTTC.

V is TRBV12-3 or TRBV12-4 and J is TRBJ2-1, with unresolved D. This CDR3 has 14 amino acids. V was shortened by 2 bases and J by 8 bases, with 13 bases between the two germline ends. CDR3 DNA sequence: TGTGCCAGCAGTTTACGTTGGGCTTACGATGAGCAGTTCTTC. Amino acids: CASSLRWAYDEQFF.

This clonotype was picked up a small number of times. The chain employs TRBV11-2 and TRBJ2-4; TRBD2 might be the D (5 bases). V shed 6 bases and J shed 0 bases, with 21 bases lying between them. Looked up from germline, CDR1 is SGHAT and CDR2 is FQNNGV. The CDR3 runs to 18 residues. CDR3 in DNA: TGTGCCAGCAGGGCCCCCCCGCTTTTCCGGGGAGCCAAAAACATTCAGTACTTC. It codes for CASRAPPLFRGAKNIQYF. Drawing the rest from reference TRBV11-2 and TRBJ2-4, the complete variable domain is EAGVAQSPRYKIIEKRQSVAFWCNPISGHATLYWYQQILGQGPKLLIQFQNNGVVDDSQLPKDRFSAERLKGVDSTLKIQPAKLEDSAVYLCASRAPPLFRGAKNIQYFGAGTRLSVL.